These 4 T cell receptor beta chains share one sample of origin, sequenced in a study of identical twins. TCRdb re-analysed the 5' RACE reads in MiXCR, keeping a single row per CDR3 protein. The sample comprises some 1,700,000 distinct CDR3 sequences, around 33% of which are singletons, and 0.25% to 0.3% rests with the top ten. Sequenced sample: cord blood. These receptors were obtained from a newborn girl in good health.

The V and J genes are TRBV6-4 and TRBJ2-4, with D possibly matching TRBD2 (5 bases). The better agreement between TRBJ2-5 and the DNA end casts doubt on the J call. The germline V gene encodes CDR1 MRHNA and CDR2 SNTAGT. The CDR3 contains 17 residues. The CDR3 region is CASSDPPAERAKETQYF. The CDR3, as DNA: TGTGCCAGCAGTGATCCCCCGGCCGAGAGGGCTAAAGAGACCCAGTACTTC.

This clonotype was observed at least ten times. J is TRBJ2-7 and V is TRBV2, with D unclear. Germline V gives CDR1 SNHLY, CDR2 FYNNEI. The CDR3 loop spans 13 amino acids. V lost 4 bases and J 0 bases, leaving 7 bases between the germline ends. This chain's CDR3 is CASSGLSSYEQYF. In nucleotides, the CDR3 is TGTGCCAGCAGTGGCTTAAGCTCCTACGAGCAGTACTTC. Full variable domain (missing parts from reference TRBV2 and TRBJ2-7): EPEVTQTPSHQVTQMGQEVILRCVPISNHLYFYWYRQILGQKVEFLVSFYNNEISEKSEIFDDQFSVERPDGSNFTLKIRSTKLEDSAMYFCASSGLSSYEQYFGPGTRLTVT.

The chain links TRBV5-1 to TRBJ2-3; D is tentatively TRBD1 or TRBD2 (6 bases each). This CDR3 region has 16 residues. The germline CDR1 and CDR2 sequences are SGHRS and YFSETQ. V lost 0 bases and J lost 3, with 14 bases in between. The CDR3 protein is CASSLAPGAKTDTQYF. In DNA form, the CDR3 reads TGCGCCAGCAGCTTGGCCCCGGGGGCCAAGACAGATACGCAGTATTTT.

This clonotype was seen at least ten times. The chain links TRBV4-2 to TRBJ2-7; D unclear. Germline CDR1 is LGHNA and CDR2 is YNFKEQ. Trimming stripped 6 bases from V and 0 bases from J, with 15 bases between. This CDR3 comprises 15 residues. The CDR3 DNA reads TGTGCCAGCAGTCTGGATAGCAGCAGCTCCTACGAGCAGTACTTC. It encodes CASSLDSSSSYEQYF.